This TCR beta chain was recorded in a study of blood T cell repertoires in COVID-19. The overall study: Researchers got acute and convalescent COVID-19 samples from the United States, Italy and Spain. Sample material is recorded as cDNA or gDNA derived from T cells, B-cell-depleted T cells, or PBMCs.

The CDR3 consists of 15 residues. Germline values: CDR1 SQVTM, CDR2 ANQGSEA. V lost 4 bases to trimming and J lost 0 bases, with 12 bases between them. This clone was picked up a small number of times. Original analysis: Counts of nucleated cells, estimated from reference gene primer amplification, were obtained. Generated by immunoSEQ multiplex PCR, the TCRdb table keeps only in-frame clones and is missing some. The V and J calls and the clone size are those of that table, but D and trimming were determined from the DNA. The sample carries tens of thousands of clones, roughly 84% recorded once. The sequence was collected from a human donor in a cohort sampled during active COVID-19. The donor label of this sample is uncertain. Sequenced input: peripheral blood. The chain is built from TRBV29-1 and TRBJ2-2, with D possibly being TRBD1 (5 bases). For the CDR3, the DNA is TGCAGCGTTGGACAGCTAAGCGCGAACACCGGGGAGCTGTTTTTT. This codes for CSVGQLSANTGELFF.